One T cell receptor beta chain is described in this entry. Its specificity is unknown. CDR3 length: 17 amino acids. In germline, CDR1 is MGHRA, CDR2 YSYEKL. This entry belongs to a study of T cells expressing NK-cell markers. Whole-study context: Investigators obtained TCR beta repertoires from sorted CD3+CD56+NKG2C+, CD3+CD56+NKG2C- and CD3+CD56-NKG2C+ T cells. Eight donors were sequenced, of whom seven were HCMV-seropositive, while the remaining one was HCMV-seronegative. Regarding the study as a whole: Several of the donors also had these clonotypes leading their CD3+CD56-NKG2C+ fraction.

Generation of TCR beta cDNA was performed by 5'RACE template switching incorporating UMIs. For each CDR3 protein, TCRdb gives one entry from its re-call of the 5' RACE reads, without DNA. The table gives hundreds of thousands of distinct CDR3 sequences; the top ten clones make up 3.5% to 4.5% of it. This receptor was taken from a man between 18 and 35 years old in good health. The source material was blood T cells: a sorted CD56 or NKG2C T cell subset, CD4+ or CD8+ T cells, or bulk PBMC T cells (not recorded which). The chain recombines TRBV4-1 with TRBJ2-3; TCRdb outputs TRBD2, but without DNA this stays unchecked. CDR3 sequence reads: CASSQPTSGSPRDTQYF.